Listed below are T cell receptor beta chains from one sample, sequenced in a study of blood T cell repertoires in COVID-19. TCRdb keeps only in-frame clones here, not all; method: immunoSEQ multiplex PCR. The sample has approximately 400,000 clones, approximately 93% seen once; the top ten hold 0.86%. The sequencing sample was made of PBMCs or T cells enriched from blood (not recorded which). The receptor set was obtained from a woman aged 40 to 50 who had been exposed to COVID-19. Both conserved end residues are part of each CDR3.

TRBV7-2	CASGTATNQPQHF
TRBV6-5	CASSQLAGGPYEQFF
TRBV10-3	CATLAGAQETQYF
TRBV2	CASSDPGTGSYEQYF
TRBV7-2	CASSFPDRTRDGYTF
TRBV19	CASSILGGDRRYSNQPQHF
TRBV2	CASSPFRGTEAFF
TRBV5-1	CASSLAQGAIYEQYF
TRBV5-1	CASSTAGRSSGNTIYF
TRBV24-1	CATSEKGQDEQYF
TRBV7-9	CASSRDRGGDEKLFF
TRBV18	CASSPGTAGNGYTF
TRBV5-1	CASSLGAGRTGDNSPLHF
TRBV11-3	CASSLALFRSEQFF
TRBV11-3	CASSPPGGFTEAFF
TRBV11-2	CASSSIAPNEKLFF
TRBV7-2	CASRLVGSTYGYTF
TRBV5-6	CASSPRGRGYEQYF
TRBV13	CASSLSRSGGQGGELFF
TRBV7-2	CASSLAGQGTSETQYF
TRBV27	CASSPWTGGADGYTF
TRBV7-2	CASSLAIPASGQFF
TRBV6-5	CASSYPTANEQFF
TRBV14	CASSPQTGGGNYGYTF
TRBV2	CASSAGRVYYGYTF
TRBV5-6	CASSSGGITEAFF